This TCR delta chain was identified during a study of Vδ1+ human thymocytes. Trimming cost V 0 bases and J 0 bases; bases outside gene matches: 20. The germline gives CDR1 TSWWSYY, CDR2 QGS. This CDR3 is 23 amino acids long. This clone was detected a few times. Its antigen is as yet unknown. Broader study findings: Thymic TRG and TRD repertoires appeared highly polyclonal, with Gaussian CDR3 length distributions.

The template was reverse-transcribed extracted RNA. Multiplex PCR used pooled V-gene forward primers and a constant-region reverse primer to amplify CDR3s. TCRdb reprocessed the multiplex PCR reads through CATT. The repertoire consists of roughly 55,000 delta-chain clones, with approximately 15% occurring once and the leading ten covering around 0.5%. Sequenced: Vdelta1+ gamma-delta thymocytes from the thymus. The subset denotes: FACS-sorted CD3+ TCRalphabeta- TCRVdelta1+ TCRVdelta2- thymocytes. This clonotype was obtained from a boy in the first two years of life who had congenital heart surgery. The genes are TRDV1 and TRDJ1, with 12 bases identical to TRDD3. The CDR3 spells CALGELVGPFLLGDTNDTDKLIF. The CDR3 DNA is TGTGCTCTTGGGGAACTAGTCGGACCCTTCCTCCTGGGGGATACGAATGACACCGATAAACTCATCTTT.